This T cell receptor beta chain was identified during a study of CD8+CD57+ T cells in acquired aplastic anemia. The CDR3 has 17 amino acids. CDR1 and CDR2 (germline): ENHRY, SYGVKD. V dropped 3 bases and J dropped 1; count of bases not matched to a gene: 11. There are a few counts of this clonotype. TCR beta VDJ and CDR3 profiles were obtained from a genomic DNA template. TCRdb re-called the reads with MiXCR, one entry per CDR3 protein. Of approximately 190,000 distinct CDR3 sequences listed, 48% are singletons. The authors sequenced patients whose flow cytometry had shown CD8+CD57+ cell expansion. This receptor was identified in a human donor with aplastic anemia. Sequences were obtained from sorted CD4+, CD8+, or CD8+CD57+ T cells (not recorded which) from PBMCs. The V and J genes are TRBV10-3 and TRBJ1-2, with TRBD1 identical over 7 bases. The CDR3 DNA is TGTGCCATCAGTGACCCTGGGACAGTTTTCCTTAACTATGGCTACACCTTC. It translates to CAISDPGTVFLNYGYTF.